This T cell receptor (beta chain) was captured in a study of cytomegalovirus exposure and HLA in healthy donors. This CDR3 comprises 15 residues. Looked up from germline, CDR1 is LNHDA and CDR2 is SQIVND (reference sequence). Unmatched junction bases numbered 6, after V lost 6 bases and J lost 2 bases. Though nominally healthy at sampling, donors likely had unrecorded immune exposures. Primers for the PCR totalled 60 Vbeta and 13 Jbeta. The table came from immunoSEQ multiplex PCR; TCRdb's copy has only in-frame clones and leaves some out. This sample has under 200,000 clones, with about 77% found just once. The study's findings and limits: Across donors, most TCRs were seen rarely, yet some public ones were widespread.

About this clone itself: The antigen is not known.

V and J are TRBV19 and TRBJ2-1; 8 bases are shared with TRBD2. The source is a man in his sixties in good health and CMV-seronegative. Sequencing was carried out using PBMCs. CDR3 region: CASSRTSGTYNEQFF. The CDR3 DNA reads TGTGCCAGTAGCCGAACTAGCGGCACCTACAATGAGCAGTTCTTC.